These 11 T cell receptor beta chains share one sample of origin, sequenced in a study of blood T cell repertoires in COVID-19. Assay used: immunoSEQ multiplex PCR; TCRdb lists only in-frame clones, some missing. This table has over 120,000 clones, roughly four fifths appearing once. The material sequenced was peripheral blood. The receptors were gathered from a woman of 80 years or more with active or convalescent COVID-19.

This clone occurred a few times. The V and J genes are TRBV27 and TRBJ1-6; no clear D gene. Germline loops: CDR1 MNHEY, CDR2 SMNVEV (reference sequence). V lost 5 bases and J 10 bases, leaving 18 bases between the germline ends. CDR3 length equals 15 residues. CDR3 DNA sequence: TGTGCCAGCAGTCCTCGGTTGAGGCAGTCCTCACCCCTCCACTTT. It translates to CASSPRLRQSSPLHF.

The gene calls are TRBV27 and TRBJ1-1; D unclear. The germline V and J ends were trimmed by 3 bases and 1 base, with 9 bases remaining between them. The CDR3 is 14 amino acids. Per the germline V gene, CDR1 is MNHEY and CDR2 is SMNVEV (reference sequence). CDR3 sequence (DNA): TGTGCCAGCAGTTTTACGGAGAGGAACACTGAAGCTTTCTTT. It translates to CASSFTERNTEAFF.

The V and J genes are TRBV19 and TRBJ1-1; no definite D call. From germline, CDR1 is LNHDA and CDR2 SQIVND (reference sequence). The length of the CDR3 is 16 residues. Trimming shortened V by 5 bases and J by 6 bases, and 22 bases separated the two germline ends. The CDR3 here is CASSLLSSLVGPEAFF. DNA for the CDR3: TGTGCCAGTAGTCTCCTTTCCTCCTTGGTGGGCCCTGAAGCTTTCTTT.

The gene calls are TRBV6-5 and TRBJ2-5, with D possibly being TRBD2 (6 bases). The CDR3 loop spans 16 amino acids. Germline-derived CDR1 and CDR2 are MNHEY and SVGAGI. V gave up 4 bases and J gave up 4 bases, with 19 bases separating them. The CDR3: CASSFDLLEGRETQYF. DNA for the CDR3: TGTGCCAGCAGTTTCGACCTTTTGGAGGGGAGAGAGACCCAGTACTTC.

This clone was observed a few times. The CDR3, as DNA: TGTGCCAGCTCACCAGGGGCGGCTAATTCACCCCTCCACTTT. Its translation: CASSPGAANSPLHF. The V call is TRBV18, the J call TRBJ1-6; D is possibly TRBD1 (5 bases). The CDR3 has 14 residues. V was trimmed by 2 bases and J by 6 bases, leaving 8 bases between them. CDR1 and CDR2 (germline): KGHSH, LQKENI.

V usage is TRBV12-3 or TRBV12-4 and J usage is TRBJ1-2, with 7 bases aligning to TRBD1. The CDR3 contains 13 residues. V gave up 5 bases and J gave up 5 bases; unmatched junction bases: 5. CDR3 region: CASSRGQLYGYTF. CDR3 DNA sequence: TGTGCCAGCAGTCGGGGACAGCTTTATGGCTACACCTTC.

In this sample, this clone turned up once. This sequence joins TRBV7-2 and TRBJ2-2; tentatively, D is TRBD2 (5 bases). Trimming shortened V by 1 base and J by 7 bases, and 16 bases separated the two germline ends. CDR3 length: 16 residues. The germline V gene encodes CDR1 SGHTA and CDR2 FQGNSA. CDR3 bases: TGTGCCAGCAGCTTAGTCTCGCGGCCTAGCAGCGGGGAGCTGTTTTTT. It translates to CASSLVSRPSSGELFF.

This clone was seen more than once but under ten times. The rearrangement joins TRBV5-6 to TRBJ2-1; weak D call: TRBD2 (5 bases). Germline CDR1 and CDR2: SGHDT and YYEEEE. CDR3 length: 14 amino acids. Trimming left V 4 bases short and J 4 bases short, with 12 bases between. Here the CDR3 reads CASSLGSGYNEQFF. In DNA form, the CDR3 reads TGTGCCAGCAGCCTGGGATCGGGGTACAATGAGCAGTTCTTC.

The rearrangement uses TRBV2 and TRBJ1-1; D is unclear. The germline gives CDR1 SNHLY, CDR2 FYNNEI. CDR3 size: 12 residues. Between the trimmed V and J ends, which lost 6 bases and 5 bases, there was a span of 10 bases. The chain's CDR3 is CASSRSWTEAFF. The CDR3 nucleotides are TGTGCCAGCAGCAGGTCTTGGACTGAAGCTTTCTTT. The full variable domain, rest sourced from reference TRBV2 and TRBJ1-1, is EPEVTQTPSHQVTQMGQEVILRCVPISNHLYFYWYRQILGQKVEFLVSFYNNEISEKSEIFDDQFSVERPDGSNFTLKIRSTKLEDSAMYFCASSRSWTEAFFGQGTRLTVV.

Notes on this clone: A junction end diverges from the germline sequence, so it may reflect a read error. The chain combines TRBV4-1 with TRBJ2-2, with a possible D match to TRBD2 (6 bases). Germline loops: CDR1 MGHRA, CDR2 YSYEKL. CDR3 length equals 14 residues. The CDR3 spells CAGSGQTNTGELFF. Written as DNA, the CDR3 is TGCGCCGGCAGCGGGCAGACGAACACCGGGGAGCTGTTTTTT.

The chain is built from TRBV5-4 and TRBJ1-3; 8 positions agree with TRBD1. The trim removed 3 bases at V and 4 bases at J, leaving 15 bases unmatched. The CDR3 is 18 residues long. Germline CDR1 SGHNT, CDR2 YYREEE (reference sequence). CDR3 bases: TGTGCCAGCAGCTCGCGTGGACAGGGACAAACGGCCGGAAACACCATATATTTT. As protein: CASSSRGQGQTAGNTIYF.